Reported below is one T cell receptor beta chain. Its antigen is not yet known. No base quality information exists; no much larger clone differs at one position. The data stem from a study of blood T cell repertoires in COVID-19 (TCRdb year 2020). Regarding the research as a whole: Samples covering the acute and convalescent phases of COVID-19 were provided by collaborators in the United States, Italy and Spain. HLA class I and class II types, where available, came from metadata supplied by the sample provider rather than from assay-based typing. A de-identified subject ID, COVID-19 status, age in years and sex were almost always included in the sample metadata. The dataset comprised deeply sampled blood TCRbeta repertoires from subjects exposed to, actively infected with, or recovered from COVID-19. The samples were drawn from two sources: the first 160 participants of the ongoing ImmuneRACE study, and over 950 subjects contributed by 6 global collaborators. The repertoires were released in a freely available public database meant as a resource for research on the immune response to SARS-CoV-2. The material from the prospective study consisted of cDNA or gDNA derived from T cells, B-cell-depleted T cells, or PBMCs.

Study-wide conclusions, independent of this receptor: The quantity of clinical and demographic metadata differed by source and by participant and was supplied without curation.

In the prospective study, participants were roughly 18 to 100 years old, resided in around 25 geographic areas of the United States, and were enrolled through a virtual design. In the prospective study, cohorts were assigned on the basis of participant-reported clinical history obtained from a screening survey and a study questionnaire. Recovered participants in ImmuneRACE Cohort 3 were defined as having two consecutive negative NP/OP PCR tests, clearance from a healthcare professional, or resolution of symptoms. Mobile phlebotomists in the prospective study collected whole blood, serum and a nasopharyngeal or oropharyngeal swab from every participant. Prospective study participants could optionally give additional blood draws and questionnaires over an approximately 2-month period. Prospective study blood samples were shipped either frozen or at room temperature before DNA extraction. TCRbeta CDR3 regions were amplified from genomic DNA by means of the immunoSEQ Assay, a bias-controlled multiplex PCR. As for the authors' bioinformatics: Nucleated cell counts per sample were estimated from amplification of reference gene primers within the assay. Sequence reads were collapsed and filtered to measure the absolute abundance of every unique TCRbeta CDR3 rearrangement. For each sample, productive Simpson clonality was calculated as the square root of Simpson's diversity index across productive rearrangements. In its TCRdb copy, this immuneACCESS table keeps in-frame sequences only and misses some clones. Where compared with another copy, unresolved V genes explain less than half of these, and the others have no known cause. V, J and clone size derive from that table, while D and trimming were established from the DNA sequence. The sample table contains a few hundred thousand clones; only one count was recorded for almost 85% of them. The biggest ten clones account for approximately 16% of the sample.

CDR1 is given as LGHDT and CDR2 as YNNKEL, both from the germline V gene (reference sequence). V drops 5 bases and J drops 2 bases, leaving 9 bases in between. From cysteine to phenylalanine, the CDR3 is 13 amino acids long. Only the CDR3 DNA stays, 39 bases, in frame from base 1. Sequencing input: PBMCs or T cells enriched from blood (not recorded which). The sequence links TRBV3-1 (or the pseudogene TRBV3-2) to TRBJ1-1; no D gene call is confident. The receptor's source is a man aged 35 to 55 who had recovered from COVID-19. In nucleotide form, the sequence is TGTGCCAGCAGCTCCCCAATCAACACTGAAGCTTTCTTT. Protein translation: CASSSPINTEAFF.